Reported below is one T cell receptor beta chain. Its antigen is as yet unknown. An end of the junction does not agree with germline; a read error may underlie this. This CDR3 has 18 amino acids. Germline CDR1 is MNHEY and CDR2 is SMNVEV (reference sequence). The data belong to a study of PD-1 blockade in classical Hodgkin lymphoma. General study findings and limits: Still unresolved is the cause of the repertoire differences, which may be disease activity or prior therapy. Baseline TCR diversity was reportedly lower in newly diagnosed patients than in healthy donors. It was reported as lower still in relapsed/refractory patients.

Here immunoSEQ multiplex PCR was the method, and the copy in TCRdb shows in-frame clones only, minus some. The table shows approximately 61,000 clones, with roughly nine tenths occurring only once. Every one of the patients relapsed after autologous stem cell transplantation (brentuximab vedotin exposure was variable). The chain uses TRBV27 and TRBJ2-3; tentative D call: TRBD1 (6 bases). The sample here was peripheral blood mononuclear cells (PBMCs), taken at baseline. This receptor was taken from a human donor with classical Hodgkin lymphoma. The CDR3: CASSSYTRTVRDTNTQYF. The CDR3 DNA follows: TGTGCCAGCAGTTCCTATACCCGGACAGTCAGAGACACAAATACGCAGTATTTT.